The 19 T cell receptor beta chains listed next were all sequenced from one sample in a study of preoperative IRX-2 immunotherapy in early breast cancer. Treatment described: preoperative locoregional IRX-2 cytokine immunotherapy. Produced via immunoSEQ multiplex PCR; TCRdb's table is partial and in-frame only. The sample contains some 7,200 clones, more than 70% of which appear only once. The source was tumor tissue, collected after IRX-2 immunotherapy. The source of these receptors is a human donor with breast cancer.

The genes are TRBV11-3 and TRBJ2-2; 13 bases map to TRBD2. Germline trimming cut 4 bases from V and 6 bases from J; bases unmatched to any gene: 2. The CDR3 is made up of 15 amino acids. The germline CDR1 and CDR2 sequences are SGHNT and YENEEA. CDR3 bases: TGTGCCAGCAGCTCCGGGACTAGCGGGGCCGGGGAGCTGTTTTTT. It codes for CASSSGTSGAGELFF.

The CDR3 region is CAWRKAGSQETQYF. CDR3 bases: TGTGCCTGGAGGAAAGCGGGGAGCCAAGAGACCCAGTACTTC. V and J are TRBV30 and TRBJ2-5, with 7 bases fitting TRBD2. The CDR3 runs to 14 residues. Germline V CDR1 and CDR2: GTSNPN, SVGIG (reference sequence). Trimming at V came to 3 bases and at J to 1 base, leaving 5 bases not matched to a gene.

This chain uses TRBV1 with TRBJ1-3. TRBV1 is tagged as a pseudogene. This CDR3 has 14 amino acids. The CDR3 nucleotides read TGCGCCAGCAGCCAAGAGGGTCAGTACAACACCATATATTTT. It yields the protein CASSQEGQYNTIYF.

The chain joins TRBV28 to TRBJ2-2, with TRBD1 identical over 8 bases. V shed 6 bases, J shed 0 bases, and the junction held 6 bases outside the gene matches. Germline V gene data show CDR1 as MDHEN and CDR2 as SYDVKM. The CDR3 spans 16 residues. CDR3: CASRTDRAANTGELFF. The CDR3, as DNA: TGTGCCAGCAGAACGGACAGGGCCGCGAACACCGGGGAGCTGTTTTTT.

As regards this clone: Mismatch with germline at one junction end may stem from a read error. This rearrangement joins TRBV15 to TRBJ1-2, with a tentative D call TRBD1 (5 bases). Germline CDR1 reads LNHNV; CDR2 reads YYDKDF (reference sequence). The CDR3 loop spans 14 amino acids. The CDR3 protein is CATSRGGVGYGYIF. CDR3 in DNA: TGTGCCACCAGCAGAGGGGGCGTTGGGTATGGCTACATCTTC. Full variable domain (rest looked up from reference TRBV15 and TRBJ1-2): DAMVIQNPRYQVTQFGKPVTLSCSQTLNHNVMYWYQQKSSQAPKLLFHYYDKDFNNEADTPDNFQSRRPNTSFCFLDIRSPGLGDTAMYLCATSRGGVGYGYIFGSGTRLTVV.

The V gene is TRBV6-8, the J gene TRBJ1-1; D ambiguous. Germline V CDR1 and CDR2: MNHGY, SAAAGT. CDR3 size: 12 residues. The V end was cut by 6 bases, the J end by 8 bases, with 13 bases between. The CDR3 region has the DNA TGTGCCAGCAGACTACGAGGGTCAGAAGCTTTCTTT. Translating it yields CASRLRGSEAFF.

The chain has TRBV19 and TRBJ1-5, with D possibly matching TRBD1 (5 bases). Per germline, CDR1 LNHDA and CDR2 SQIVND (reference sequence). The CDR3 consists of 14 residues. V dropped 8 bases and J dropped 2 bases, with 13 bases sitting between them. CDR3 DNA: TGTGCCAGTCGATCCCAAGGGGGCAATCAGCCCCAGCATTTT. Protein: CASRSQGGNQPQHF.

V gene TRBV5-5 combines with J gene TRBJ1-6, with 10 nucleotides matching TRBD1. The CDR3 totals 16 residues. J was trimmed by 3 bases and V by 4 bases; bases with no gene match: 4. Germline V gene sequence: CDR1 SGHKS, CDR2 YYEKEE (reference sequence). The CDR3 DNA follows: TGTGCCAGCAGCACGGGACAGGGGTTCTATAATTCACCCCTCCACTTT. Its protein is CASSTGQGFYNSPLHF.

By frequency in the sample, this clone is medium-sized. The V gene is TRBV5-1, the J gene TRBJ1-1, with D possibly being TRBD1 (6 bases). CDR1 and CDR2 from the germline V gene are SGHRS and YFSETQ. The CDR3 extends over 14 amino acids. Trimming took off 3 bases at V and 4 bases at J, with 13 bases between the two ends. CDR3 sequence (DNA): TGCGCCAGCAGCTCCCCGGTAGGGGGCACTGAAGCTTTCTTT. This translates into CASSSPVGGTEAFF.

The chain employs TRBV6-8 and TRBJ2-1; D perhaps matches TRBD2 (6 bases). Deletions cut 3 bases from V and 7 bases from J, with 13 bases between. The CDR3 is 14 amino acids. In germline, CDR1 is MNHGY, CDR2 SAAAGT. DNA for the CDR3: TGTGCCAGCAGTTATGGGACTGCGGGGAATGAGCAGTTCTTC. Encoded protein: CASSYGTAGNEQFF.

The gene calls are TRBV11-3 and TRBJ2-7; maybe TRBD1 (6 bases). Germline CDR1 is SGHNT and CDR2 is YENEEA. The V end was cut by 2 bases, the J end by 4 bases, with 12 bases between. This CDR3 has 14 amino acids. CDR3 sequence reads: CASSLSIRGYEQYF. CDR3 bases: TGTGCCAGCAGCTTATCTATCAGGGGTTACGAGCAGTACTTC.

This clone appeared a single time. This rearrangement joins TRBV18 to TRBJ2-7; tentatively, D is TRBD1 (6 bases). Germline CDR1 KGHSH, CDR2 LQKENI. The V end was cut by 2 bases, the J end by 1 base, with 9 bases between. The CDR3 sequence is 14 residues long. Written as DNA, the CDR3 is TGTGCCAGCTCACCAGGGGGCGCTTCCTACGAGCAGTACTTC. This sequence encodes CASSPGGASYEQYF.

In its sample, this clone was seen a few times. The rearrangement joins TRBV15 to TRBJ1-2; D call uncertain. The germline CDR1 and CDR2 sequences are LNHNV and YYDKDF (reference sequence). This CDR3 has 14 residues. Trimming pared 3 bases from V and 7 bases from J, leaving 15 bases between. CDR3 in amino acids: CATSRGVLPGGYTF. The DNA for the CDR3 is TGTGCCACCAGCAGGGGCGTGTTGCCGGGTGGCTACACCTTC.

V and J are TRBV18 and TRBJ1-1, with 8 bases identical to TRBD1. V lost 3 bases, J lost 2 bases, and 5 bases stayed unmatched. In germline, CDR1 is KGHSH, CDR2 LQKENI. CDR3 size: 15 residues. The CDR3 is CASSPQGALNTEAFF. CDR3 coding DNA: TGTGCCAGCTCACCCCAGGGGGCCCTAAACACTGAAGCTTTCTTT.

The rearrangement joins TRBV7-1 to TRBJ2-1; D is unresolved. TRBV7-1 is an open reading frame, and its role is uncertain. CDR3 size: 13 residues. The V gene lost 4 bases and the J gene lost 7 bases, with 11 bases spanning the gap. Written as DNA, the CDR3 is TGTGCCAGCAGCTTAGTAGGTCGGAATGAGCAGTTCTTC. Translating it yields CASSLVGRNEQFF.

The chain has TRBV19 and TRBJ1-6, with TRBD1 matching over 12 bases. V shed 5 bases and J 6 bases; nucleotides not matched to a gene: 5. Germline lookup yields CDR1 LNHDA and CDR2 SQIVND (reference sequence). The CDR3 loop spans 16 amino acids. In DNA form, the CDR3 reads TGTGCCAGTAGTGCCTTGGGACAGGGGGCTAATTCACCCCTCCACTTT. Protein sequence: CASSALGQGANSPLHF.

This clone was recorded once. V is TRBV19 and J is TRBJ2-3; possibly TRBD1 for D (6 bases). CDR3 size: 15 residues. The V and J ends lost 5 bases and 0 bases respectively, with 12 bases between them. Per the germline V gene, CDR1 is LNHDA and CDR2 is SQIVND (reference sequence). CDR3 DNA sequence: TGTGCCAGTAGTCCACGGACAGTCAGCACAGATACGCAGTATTTT. Its protein is CASSPRTVSTDTQYF.

The chain uses TRBV6-8 and TRBJ1-2; a weak D match, TRBD1 (5 bases). The CDR3 sequence is 13 residues long. V was cut by 6 bases and J by 5 bases, with 13 bases left in between. The germline gives CDR1 MNHGY, CDR2 SAAAGT. The CDR3 reads CASSPDTFYGYTF. In nucleotides, the CDR3 is TGTGCCAGCAGCCCGGACACTTTTTATGGCTACACCTTC.

The chain is built from TRBV11-3 and TRBJ2-3; a weak D match, TRBD2 (6 bases). V lost 6 bases to trimming and J lost 0 bases, with 10 bases between them. The germline gives CDR1 SGHNT, CDR2 YENEEA. The CDR3 spans 14 residues. The CDR3 DNA follows: TGTGCCAGCAGGTCCGCGGGGAGCACAGATACGCAGTATTTT. Its protein is CASRSAGSTDTQYF.